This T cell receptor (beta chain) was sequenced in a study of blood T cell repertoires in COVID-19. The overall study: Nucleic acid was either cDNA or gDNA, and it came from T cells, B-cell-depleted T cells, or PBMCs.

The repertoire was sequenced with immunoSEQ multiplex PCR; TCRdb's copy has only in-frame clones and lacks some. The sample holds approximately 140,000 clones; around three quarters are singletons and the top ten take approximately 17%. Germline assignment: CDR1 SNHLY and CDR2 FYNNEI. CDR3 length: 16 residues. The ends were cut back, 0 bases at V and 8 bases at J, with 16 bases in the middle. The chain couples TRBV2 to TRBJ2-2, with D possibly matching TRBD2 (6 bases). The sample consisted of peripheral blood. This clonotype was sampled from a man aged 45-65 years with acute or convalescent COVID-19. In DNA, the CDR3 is TGTGCCAGCAGTGAAGCGGCGGGGCCTCCAGTGGGGGAGCTGTTTTTT. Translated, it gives CASSEAAGPPVGELFF.